Detailed here is one T cell receptor (beta chain). The record originates from a study of shared clonotypes between healthy human individuals. Data came from immunoSEQ multiplex PCR; TCRdb stores just in-frame clones and leaves some out. Of 330,000 or so clones listed, approximately 74% are singletons. The length of the CDR3 is 13 residues. CDR1 MGHDK and CDR2 SYGVNS come from the germline V gene. V lost 1 base to trimming and J lost 6 bases, with 10 bases between them. This receptor was obtained from a man younger than 45 in good health. The chain recombines TRBV25-1 with TRBJ2-7; the D is unclear. Sequencing input: memory CD4+ T cells sorted from blood. The subset: CD45RA-negative fraction. The CDR3 DNA reads TGTGCCAGCAGTGAATTTGCTGTTCGCGAGCAGTACTTC. Protein sequence: CASSEFAVREQYF.